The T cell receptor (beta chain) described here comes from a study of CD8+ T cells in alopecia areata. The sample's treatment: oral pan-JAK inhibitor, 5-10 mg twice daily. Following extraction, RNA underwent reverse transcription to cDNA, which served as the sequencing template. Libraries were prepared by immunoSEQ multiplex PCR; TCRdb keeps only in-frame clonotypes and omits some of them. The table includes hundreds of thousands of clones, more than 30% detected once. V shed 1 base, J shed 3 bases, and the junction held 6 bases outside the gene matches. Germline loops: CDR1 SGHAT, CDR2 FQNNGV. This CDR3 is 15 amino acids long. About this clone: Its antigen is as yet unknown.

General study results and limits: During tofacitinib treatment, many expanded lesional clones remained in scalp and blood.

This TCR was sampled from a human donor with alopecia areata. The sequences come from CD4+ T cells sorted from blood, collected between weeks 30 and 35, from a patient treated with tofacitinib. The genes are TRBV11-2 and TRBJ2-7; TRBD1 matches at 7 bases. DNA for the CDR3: TGTGCCAGCAGCTTAGGAGGGACAGTTGGCTACGAGCAGTACTTC. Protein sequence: CASSLGGTVGYEQYF.